A selection of T cell receptor beta chains follows, all from one sample in a study of T cell repertoires in cytomegalovirus infection. TCRdb reprocessed the reads with MiXCR, giving one entry per CDR3 protein. The sample includes 300,000 or so distinct CDR3 sequences, roughly a tenth of them seen just once. Sequencing was performed on PBMCs. These receptor sequences come from a human donor in good health (CMV status not recorded). Some clones in this sample may be carry-over from other donors' samples. Each CDR3 is given with its conserved first and last residue. Fields, in order: clone size, J gene, D gene, V gene, CDR3 DNA, CDR3 protein. The D gene is left open where the match is weak. The size field is filled for only some rows; it gives once, few, many or a size class.

size: many; J: TRBJ1-1; D: .; V: TRBV6-2/TRBV6-3; DNA: TGTGCCAGCAGTTTGGATTTTCGCATCCTACAGCTGAACACTGAAGCTTTCTTT; CDR3: CASSLDFRILQLNTEAFF
size: few; J: TRBJ1-2; D: TRBD1; V: TRBV6-5; DNA: TGTGCCAGCAGTGGCAGGACAGGGGAACGTGGCTACACCTTC; CDR3: CASSGRTGERGYTF
size: many; J: TRBJ2-2; D: .; V: TRBV2; DNA: TGTGCCAGCGGGGGGAAAAACACCGGGGAGCTGTTTTTT; CDR3: CASGGKNTGELFF
size: many; J: TRBJ1-2; D: .; V: TRBV6-2/TRBV6-3; DNA: TGTGCCAGCAGCGTACCGGGACTCCCAAACTATGGCTACACCTTC; CDR3: CASSVPGLPNYGYTF
size: many; J: TRBJ2-5; D: .; V: TRBV28; DNA: TGTGCCAGCAGTTATCAGGGGAGCGGCAGAGAGACCCAGTACTTC; CDR3: CASSYQGSGRETQYF
size: many; J: TRBJ2-3; D: .; V: TRBV20-1; DNA: TGCAGTGCTAGAGATCCTGGGGCTTCTCCTAGCACAGATACGCAGTATTTT; CDR3: CSARDPGASPSTDTQYF
size: many; J: TRBJ2-2; D: .; V: TRBV27; DNA: TGTGCCACCACCACCGGGATGAAGGGGGAGCTGTTTTTT; CDR3: CATTTGMKGELFF
size: .; J: TRBJ2-3; D: TRBD2; V: TRBV7-9; DNA: TGTGCCAGCAGCTTAAAGGCGGGGGGCCCAGATACGCAGTATTTT; CDR3: CASSLKAGGPDTQYF
size: many; J: TRBJ2-1; D: .; V: TRBV29-1; DNA: TGCAGCGTTGAAGGCGGGGATGAGCAGTTCTTC; CDR3: CSVEGGDEQFF
size: few; J: TRBJ1-2; D: TRBD1; V: TRBV29-1; DNA: TGCAGCGTTGGGACAGGACACCTCTATGGCTACACCTTC; CDR3: CSVGTGHLYGYTF
size: many; J: TRBJ1-3; D: .; V: TRBV14; DNA: TGTGCCAGCAGCCGACAGACTCCTGGAAACACCATATATTTT; CDR3: CASSRQTPGNTIYF
size: few; J: TRBJ2-1; D: TRBD2; V: TRBV9; DNA: TGTGCCAGCAGCGTAGGACTAGCGGGGCCCTCCTACAATGAGCAGTTCTTC; CDR3: CASSVGLAGPSYNEQFF
size: many; J: TRBJ1-1; D: .; V: TRBV7-2; DNA: TGTGCCAGCACTACCACAGGTTACACTGAAGCTTTCTTT; CDR3: CASTTTGYTEAFF
size: many; J: TRBJ1-2; D: .; V: TRBV9; DNA: TGTGCCAGCAGGATTGAGGAGACCCCCTATGGCTACACCTTC; CDR3: CASRIEETPYGYTF
size: many; J: TRBJ1-5; D: .; V: TRBV7-2; DNA: TGTGCCAGCAGCTTATACGAGGGAATTGGCAATCAGCCCCAGCATTTT; CDR3: CASSLYEGIGNQPQHF
size: many; J: TRBJ2-3; D: TRBD1; V: TRBV7-2; DNA: TGTGCCAGCAGCTCAATCTCAGGACAGGGGACGCAGTATTTT; CDR3: CASSSISGQGTQYF
size: many; J: TRBJ1-2; D: TRBD1; V: TRBV20-1; DNA: TGCAGTGCTAGAGGCGGGACAGATTTTAACTATGGCTACACCTTC; CDR3: CSARGGTDFNYGYTF
size: many; J: TRBJ1-1; D: TRBD1; V: TRBV6-2/TRBV6-3; DNA: TGTGCCAGCAGGACCCTCTTCAGGGGGCTGAACACTGAAGCTTTCTTT; CDR3: CASRTLFRGLNTEAFF
size: many; J: TRBJ2-1; D: .; V: TRBV7-8; DNA: TGTGCCAGCAGCGGTCAGGGTTTTTACAATGAGCAGTTCTTC; CDR3: CASSGQGFYNEQFF
size: few; J: TRBJ2-2; D: .; V: TRBV4-1; DNA: TGCGCCAGCAGCCAAGAGTACCGGGACTCCACCGGGGAGCTGTTTTTT; CDR3: CASSQEYRDSTGELFF
size: .; J: TRBJ2-1; D: .; V: TRBV29-1; DNA: TGCAGCGTTGAAGAAATGGGTCGCAATGAGCAGTTCTTC; CDR3: CSVEEMGRNEQFF
size: .; J: TRBJ1-5; D: TRBD1; V: TRBV2; DNA: TGTGCCAGCAGCGGGACAGGGACCAACAATCAGCCCCAGCATTTT; CDR3: CASSGTGTNNQPQHF
size: many; J: TRBJ2-5; D: TRBD1; V: TRBV2; DNA: TGTGCCAGCAGACCGGGACAGCCCATGGAGACCCAGTACTTC; CDR3: CASRPGQPMETQYF
size: many; J: TRBJ2-6; D: TRBD1; V: TRBV7-9; DNA: TGTGCCAGCAGCTTTACAGGGGGCTTGGCTGGGGCCAACGTCCTGACTTTC; CDR3: CASSFTGGLAGANVLTF
size: many; J: TRBJ1-2; D: .; V: TRBV7-9; DNA: TGTGCCAGCAGCCTGAGGGATGGAATGGGGGGAAGCTACACCTTC; CDR3: CASSLRDGMGGSYTF
size: few; J: TRBJ2-2; D: .; V: TRBV6-2/TRBV6-3; DNA: TGTGCCAGCAGGGAGGGACGGCTAAACACCGGGGAGCTGTTTTTT; CDR3: CASREGRLNTGELFF
size: many; J: TRBJ1-3; D: .; V: TRBV28; DNA: TGTGCCAGCAGTCCGCCGACTCGAGCAGGAAACACCATATATTTT; CDR3: CASSPPTRAGNTIYF
size: few; J: TRBJ2-1; D: TRBD2; V: TRBV5-4; DNA: TGTGCCAGCAGGGGAGGCGGGGGGACCTACAATGAGCAGTTCTTC; CDR3: CASRGGGGTYNEQFF
size: many; J: TRBJ2-2; D: .; V: TRBV28; DNA: TGTGCCAGCAGTTTATCTCAGGAGCACGGGGAGCTGTTTTTT; CDR3: CASSLSQEHGELFF
size: .; J: TRBJ2-1; D: .; V: TRBV24-1; DNA: TGTGCCACCAGTGATCCCACTCGGACCCAAGCCAATGAGCAGTTCTTC; CDR3: CATSDPTRTQANEQFF
size: many; J: TRBJ2-3; D: .; V: TRBV28; DNA: TGTGCCAGCAAGGGGGGAAGCACAGATACGCAGTATTTT; CDR3: CASKGGSTDTQYF
size: few; J: TRBJ2-4; D: TRBD2; V: TRBV20-1; DNA: TGCAGTGCCGTCAGGAGGGCAGGAAGACTAGCAAAAAACATTCAGTACTTC; CDR3: CSAVRRAGRLAKNIQYF
size: many; J: TRBJ2-5; D: .; V: TRBV5-5; DNA: TGTGCCAGCAGCTCCCGGAGGGCCGGGAGTAGAGTTCGATACCAAGAGACCCAGTACTTC; CDR3: CASSSRRAGSRVRYQETQYF
size: many; J: TRBJ2-5; D: TRBD2; V: TRBV20-1; DNA: TGCAGTGCTTCCCGAATAGGCGGGGGATCAAAAGAGACCCAGTACTTC; CDR3: CSASRIGGGSKETQYF
size: many; J: TRBJ2-6; D: .; V: TRBV28; DNA: TGTGCCAGCAGTCCGCCCTCATTCTCTGGGGCCAACGTCCTGACTTTC; CDR3: CASSPPSFSGANVLTF
size: many; J: TRBJ2-1; D: .; V: TRBV6-2/TRBV6-3; DNA: TGTGCCAGCAGTTTTTCAGGGGATCCCCCCGACAATGAGCAGTTCTTC; CDR3: CASSFSGDPPDNEQFF
size: many; J: TRBJ1-4; D: TRBD1; V: TRBV20-1; DNA: TGCAGTGCCCAAATGGGGGACAGGGAAGAAAAACTGTTTTTT; CDR3: CSAQMGDREEKLFF
size: many; J: TRBJ2-1; D: .; V: TRBV28; DNA: TGTGCCAGCAGTTTAAGGGAGACATACAATGAGCAGTTCTTC; CDR3: CASSLRETYNEQFF
size: many; J: TRBJ1-2; D: .; V: TRBV7-2; DNA: TGTGCCAGCAGCTTAGATCCCAGGGGAGCGGATTATGGCTACACCTTC; CDR3: CASSLDPRGADYGYTF
size: .; J: TRBJ1-1; D: .; V: TRBV12-3/TRBV12-4; DNA: TGTGCCAGCCGGAGGGCGAACACTGAAGCTTTCTTT; CDR3: CASRRANTEAFF
size: many; J: TRBJ2-3; D: TRBD2; V: TRBV7-2; DNA: TGTGCCAGCCAGCGGGGGGGCAGGTCAGATACGCAGTATTTT; CDR3: CASQRGGRSDTQYF
size: few; J: TRBJ2-5; D: .; V: TRBV27; DNA: TGTGCCAGCAGTTTATCGTCCCCCCGTGAGACCCAGTACTTC; CDR3: CASSLSSPRETQYF
size: many; J: TRBJ1-5; D: .; V: TRBV15; DNA: TGTGCCACCAGCAGAGAACGGAGTAGCAATCAGCCCCAGCATTTT; CDR3: CATSRERSSNQPQHF
size: .; J: TRBJ2-1; D: TRBD2; V: TRBV11-2; DNA: TGTGCCAGCAGCCCTGAGGTAGCGGGGAAAAATGAGCAGTTCTTC; CDR3: CASSPEVAGKNEQFF
size: many; J: TRBJ1-6; D: .; V: TRBV14; DNA: TGTGCCAGCACCTTCGGGGGGCCTTCACCCCTCCACTTT; CDR3: CASTFGGPSPLHF
size: many; J: TRBJ1-1; D: .; V: TRBV12-3/TRBV12-4; DNA: TGTGCCAGCGGGGGTTGGGACACTGAAGCTTTCTTT; CDR3: CASGGWDTEAFF
size: many; J: TRBJ2-3; D: TRBD2; V: TRBV4-3; DNA: TGCGCCAGCAGCCAAGATGCGGGGGGGGCCACAGATACGCAGTATTTT; CDR3: CASSQDAGGATDTQYF
size: many; J: TRBJ2-5; D: TRBD2; V: TRBV20-1; DNA: TGCAGTGCTTCTTTAGCGGGGGGGCTAGGGGAGACCCAGTACTTC; CDR3: CSASLAGGLGETQYF
size: many; J: TRBJ1-5; D: TRBD1; V: TRBV6-2/TRBV6-3; DNA: TGTGCCAGCAGCCGCCGGGGACAGGGGGCCCATCAGCCCCAGCATTTT; CDR3: CASSRRGQGAHQPQHF
size: many; J: TRBJ2-3; D: .; V: TRBV7-2; DNA: TGTGCCAGCAGCTTAGGTTGGCGCGGCACAGATACGCAGTATTTT; CDR3: CASSLGWRGTDTQYF
size: many; J: TRBJ1-5; D: .; V: TRBV28; DNA: TGTGCCAGCGACGCTTGGGGGTACAATCAGCCCCAGCATTTT; CDR3: CASDAWGYNQPQHF
size: many; J: TRBJ2-4; D: .; V: TRBV7-9; DNA: TGTGCCAGCAGCTCCCAGGAATCAGTCGGCAAAAACATTCAGTACTTC; CDR3: CASSSQESVGKNIQYF
size: .; J: TRBJ1-1; D: .; V: TRBV5-1; DNA: TGCGCCAGCAGCGGTCTGGCGTCCTACCTTAACACTGAAGCTTTCTTT; CDR3: CASSGLASYLNTEAFF
size: .; J: TRBJ2-1; D: TRBD2; V: TRBV20-1; DNA: TGCAGTGCCAAGATGGGGGGGTTTGAGCAGTTCTTC; CDR3: CSAKMGGFEQFF
size: few; J: TRBJ2-7; D: TRBD2; V: TRBV5-4; DNA: TGTGCCAGCAGCCGGGGGGGACCTCTATCCTACGAGCAGTACTTC; CDR3: CASSRGGPLSYEQYF
size: many; J: TRBJ1-1; D: .; V: TRBV29-1; DNA: TGCAGCGCCCAAGAGGGACAAGAAGCTTTCTTT; CDR3: CSAQEGQEAFF
size: few; J: TRBJ1-2; D: .; V: TRBV29-1; DNA: TGCAGCGTTGAAGGACACAGGAGCTATGGCTACACCTTC; CDR3: CSVEGHRSYGYTF